Below, 27 T cell receptor beta chains from the same sample are listed, as sequenced in a study of identical twins. One entry per CDR3 protein, called by TCRdb with MiXCR from the 5' RACE reads. The data contain approximately 550,000 distinct CDR3 sequences, 20% to 25% of them seen just once; the ten biggest clones take up roughly 0.5%. These data were also filed under a second study, of yellow fever vaccine responses in identical twins.

Specimen: CD4+ T cells sorted from blood. These receptors were taken from a woman aged 18 to 35 in good health.

This clonotype was counted at least ten times. V is TRBV19 and J is TRBJ2-3; D call uncertain. The CDR3 runs to 12 residues. Germline V lookup: CDR1 LNHDA, CDR2 SQIVND (reference sequence). V lost 4 bases to trimming and J lost 1 base, with 3 bases between them. CDR3 region: CASSTGTDTQYF. CDR3 DNA: TGTGCCAGTAGTACCGGCACAGATACGCAGTATTTT.

This clonotype has a handful of counts. The chain couples TRBV6-5 to TRBJ2-2, with D unresolved. This CDR3 comprises 15 residues. V shed 0 bases and J shed 6 bases, with 11 bases lying between them. Germline loops: CDR1 MNHEY, CDR2 SVGAGI. The CDR3 coding sequence is TGTGCCAGCAGTTACTCGTGGACCGGGTCCGGGGAGCTGTTTTTT. Protein: CASSYSWTGSGELFF.

The chain joins TRBV6-1 to TRBJ2-5, with D possibly being TRBD1 (8 bases). The CDR3 is made up of 14 amino acids. Trimming stripped 6 bases from V and 5 bases from J, with 16 bases between. Germline CDR1 and CDR2: MNHNS and SASEGT. The CDR3 nucleotides are TGTGCCAGCAGAAGAGGACAGGGAGGGGAGACCCAGTACTTC. Translated, it gives CASRRGQGGETQYF.

This chain connects TRBV12-3 or TRBV12-4 to TRBJ2-1; 13 bases are a match to TRBD2. Trimming took 4 bases from V and 8 from J; bases not matched to a gene: 5. The CDR3 length is 15 residues. CDR3 bases: TGTGCCAGCAGTTGGACTAGCGGGAGTATATATGAGCAGTTCTTC. Translation: CASSWTSGSIYEQFF.

This clonotype was detected a few times. The chain has TRBV7-8 and TRBJ1-4, with no clear D. The germline V gene has CDR1 SGHVS and CDR2 FQNEAQ. CDR3 length: 11 residues. V dropped 6 bases and J dropped 6 bases, with 5 bases sitting between them. As DNA, the CDR3 is TGTGCCAGCAGAAGAGATGAAAAACTGTTTTTT. Its protein is CASRRDEKLFF.

V is TRBV20-1 and J is TRBJ2-5, with TRBD2 matching 9 bases. The trim removed 3 bases at V and 7 bases at J, leaving 12 bases unmatched. The CDR3 consists of 15 residues. The germline gives CDR1 DFQATT, CDR2 SNEGSKA (reference sequence). CDR3 in amino acids: CSASWVSGGIATQYF. CDR3 DNA: TGCAGTGCTAGTTGGGTTAGCGGGGGTATTGCGACCCAGTACTTC.

This clonotype was seen a few times. The genes are TRBV4-1 and TRBJ2-5; TRBD1 is a possible D gene (6 bases). From germline, CDR1 is MGHRA and CDR2 YSYEKL. Between the trimmed V and J ends, which lost 8 bases and 1 base, there was a span of 11 bases. CDR3 size: 13 residues. This CDR3 is CASSGTLQETQYF. The CDR3 DNA reads as TGCGCCAGCTCCGGGACACTCCAAGAGACCCAGTACTTC.

The chain joins TRBV20-1 to TRBJ2-7; TRBD1 matches 9 bases. The CDR3 is made up of 14 amino acids. Unmatched junction bases numbered 3, after V lost 0 bases and J lost 3 bases. The germline gives CDR1 DFQATT, CDR2 SNEGSKA (reference sequence). DNA for the CDR3: TGCAGTGCTAGAGAGCCGGGACAGGGCTACGAGCAGTACTTC. Translating gives CSAREPGQGYEQYF.

This clonotype was detected many times. The V and J genes are TRBV12-3 or TRBV12-4 and TRBJ2-3; D is perhaps TRBD2 (5 bases). V lost 4 bases and J 4 bases, leaving 18 bases between the germline ends. The CDR3 is made up of 16 amino acids. CDR3 in amino acids: CASSYFDTSGSDTQYF. In nucleotides, the CDR3 is TGTGCCAGCAGTTACTTTGATACGAGCGGCTCAGATACGCAGTATTTT.

J is TRBJ1-4 and V is TRBV6-6; D is ambiguous. CDR1 is MNHNY, CDR2 SVGAGI, per germline (reference sequence). This CDR3 region has 12 residues. Between the trimmed V and J ends, which lost 7 bases and 8 bases, there was a span of 11 bases. The CDR3 reads CASTKLGEKLFF. CDR3 nucleotides: TGTGCCAGCACTAAACTGGGGGAAAAACTGTTTTTT.

The V call is TRBV5-1, the J call TRBJ2-5; 10 nucleotides align to TRBD1. Germline V gene sequence: CDR1 SGHRS, CDR2 YFSETQ. The V and J ends lost 2 bases and 5 bases, in that order; junction bases with no gene match: 6. The CDR3 is 15 amino acids. CDR3 DNA sequence: TGCGCCAGCAGCTTAGGGACAGGGGTTACTGAGACCCAGTACTTC. Amino acid sequence: CASSLGTGVTETQYF.

The rearrangement joins TRBV4-2 to TRBJ2-6; D remains unclear. The germline gives CDR1 LGHNA, CDR2 YNFKEQ. V shed 0 bases and J shed 0 bases, with 9 bases lying between them. The CDR3 covers 17 residues. The DNA for the CDR3 is TGTGCCAGCAGCCAAGATCGCCAGAACTCTGGGGCCAACGTCCTGACTTTC. As protein: CASSQDRQNSGANVLTF.

The chain is built from TRBV11-2 and TRBJ2-5; TRBD2 matches 15 bases. J lost 0 bases, V lost 6 bases, and 8 bases had no gene match. Germline CDR1 and CDR2: SGHAT and FQNNGV. There are 18 residues in the CDR3. The CDR3 loop is CASRVGLAGGRNQETQYF. CDR3 in DNA: TGTGCCAGCAGAGTGGGACTAGCGGGAGGACGAAACCAAGAGACCCAGTACTTC.

The chain combines TRBV21-1 with TRBJ1-1. TRBV21-1 is labeled a pseudogene. The CDR3 is 13 amino acids. The CDR3: CASSNTRNTEAFF. The CDR3 bases are TGTGCCAGCAGCAATACAAGGAACACTGAAGCTTTCTTT.

V gene TRBV5-1 combines with J gene TRBJ2-2; D perhaps matches TRBD1 (6 bases). Trimming pared 0 bases from V and 6 bases from J, leaving 18 bases between. CDR3 length equals 17 residues. Germline CDR1 SGHRS, CDR2 YFSETQ. CDR3 sequence: CASSLEAPTGLAGELFF. Here the CDR3 DNA reads TGCGCCAGCAGCTTGGAAGCCCCGACAGGTTTGGCCGGGGAGCTGTTTTTT.

This clonotype was detected only a few times. The chain carries TRBV4-1 and TRBJ2-3; 9 nucleotides match TRBD1. The CDR3 has 17 amino acids. Germline V gene data show CDR1 as MGHRA and CDR2 as YSYEKL. V lost 1 base and J lost 3; bases outside the gene matches: 8. The CDR3 bases are TGCGCCAGCAGCCAAGCATTGCCCGGGACAGGGACAGATACGCAGTATTTT. It translates to CASSQALPGTGTDTQYF.

This clonotype occurred a few times. V usage is TRBV7-6 and J usage is TRBJ2-3, with 7 bases identical to TRBD2. This CDR3 has 16 residues. The germline gives CDR1 SGHVS, CDR2 FNYEAQ. J gave up 1 base and V 1 base, and 5 bases lay outside the gene matches. CDR3 in amino acids: CASSLEAGVGTDTQYF. In nucleotides, the CDR3 is TGTGCCAGCAGCTTAGAGGCGGGAGTGGGCACAGATACGCAGTATTTT.

The gene calls are TRBV7-2 and TRBJ2-1, with D maybe TRBD2 (6 bases). The germline gives CDR1 SGHTA, CDR2 FQGNSA. The length of the CDR3 is 16 residues. The V gene lost 6 bases and the J gene lost 7 bases, with 22 bases spanning the gap. This CDR3 reads CASSLRMGLQINEQFF. DNA of the CDR3: TGTGCCAGCAGTCTTCGAATGGGACTCCAAATAAATGAGCAGTTCTTC.

This clonotype was detected only a few times. The chain uses TRBV28 and TRBJ1-6; 9 bases fit TRBD1. The V and J ends lost 5 bases and 11 bases, in that order; junction bases with no gene match: 4. The CDR3 spans 13 residues. In germline, CDR1 is MDHEN, CDR2 SYDVKM. CDR3 in DNA: TGTGCCAGCAGTCCGGGACAGGGAGCACCCCTCCACTTT. The encoded protein is CASSPGQGAPLHF. The entire variable domain, with the rest obtained from reference TRBV28 and TRBJ1-6, is as follows: DVKVTQSSRYLVKRTGEKVFLECVQDMDHENMFWYRQDPGLGLRLIYFSYDVKMKEKGDIPEGYSVSREKKERFSLILESASTNQTSMYLCASSPGQGAPLHFGNGTRLTVT.

In this sample, this clonotype turned up once. In nucleotides, the CDR3 is TGTGCCAGCTCACCACCGATCAGGGGACAAGAGACCCAGTACTTC. It translates to CASSPPIRGQETQYF. J is TRBJ2-5 and V is TRBV18, with a weak D call TRBD1 (6 bases). This CDR3 is 15 amino acids long. The germline V and J ends were trimmed by 0 bases and 2 bases, with 10 bases remaining between them. Germline V CDR1 and CDR2: KGHSH, LQKENI.

This clonotype was counted at least ten times. The rearrangement joins TRBV5-1 to TRBJ2-1; possible D gene TRBD2, 5 bases. The germline V gene has CDR1 SGHRS and CDR2 YFSETQ. The CDR3 has 15 amino acids. V gave up 0 bases and J gave up 5 bases, with 12 bases separating them. CDR3 in amino acids: CASSLVASQNNEQFF. CDR3 nucleotides: TGCGCCAGCAGCTTGGTGGCTAGCCAAAACAATGAGCAGTTCTTC.

V is TRBV5-1 and J is TRBJ1-3, with D unclear. Trimming pared 6 bases from V and 0 bases from J, leaving 4 bases between. The CDR3 spans 12 residues. In germline, CDR1 is SGHRS, CDR2 YFSETQ. The CDR3 DNA reads as TGCGCCAGCACCGACTCTGGAAACACCATATATTTT. Translating gives CASTDSGNTIYF.

The chain couples TRBV10-2 to TRBJ2-2, with D uncertain. Trimming pared 3 bases from V and 0 bases from J, leaving 8 bases between. In germline, CDR1 is WSHSY, CDR2 SAAADI. The CDR3 loop spans 15 amino acids. CDR3 in amino acids: CASSETTPNTGELFF. The CDR3 nucleotides are TGCGCCAGCAGTGAAACGACACCGAACACCGGGGAGCTGTTTTTT.

This clonotype was detected only a few times. The chain has TRBV24-1 and TRBJ1-4; the match to TRBD1 covers 8 bases. Germline lookup yields CDR1 KGHDR and CDR2 SFDVKD. V shed 3 bases, J shed 3 bases, and the junction held 5 bases outside the gene matches. The CDR3 is 16 amino acids. The CDR3 DNA reads as TGTGCCACCAGTGATACGACAGGGGAGGCTAATGAAAAACTGTTTTTT. Amino acids: CATSDTTGEANEKLFF.

This clonotype showed up just a few times. The chain employs TRBV5-1 and TRBJ2-5; no reliable D call. The CDR3 is made up of 15 amino acids. CDR1 is SGHRS, CDR2 YFSETQ, per germline. V was pared by 1 base and J by 4 bases, with 14 bases between. Written as DNA, the CDR3 is TGCGCCAGCAGCTTGAACGGGCCCCAAGGAGAGACCCAGTACTTC. The encoded protein is CASSLNGPQGETQYF.

This clonotype was observed a handful of times. This rearrangement joins TRBV5-1 to TRBJ2-7; perhaps TRBD1 as D (6 bases). Germline-derived CDR1 and CDR2 are SGHRS and YFSETQ. The CDR3 is 18 residues long. Between the trimmed V and J ends, which lost 0 bases and 0 bases, there was a span of 19 bases. The CDR3 DNA follows: TGCGCCAGCAGCTTGGCCGGGTCCGTTGGACAGCCCTCCTACGAGCAGTACTTC. It translates to CASSLAGSVGQPSYEQYF. Drawing the rest from reference TRBV5-1 and TRBJ2-7, the complete variable domain is KAGVTQTPRYLIKTRGQQVTLSCSPISGHRSVSWYQQTPGQGLQFLFEYFSETQRNKGNFPGRFSGRQFSNSRSEMNVSTLELGDSALYLCASSLAGSVGQPSYEQYFGPGTRLTVT.

This clonotype was observed a handful of times. The CDR3 region is CASSPGTVAFF. DNA of the CDR3: TGTGCCAGCTCACCGGGGACCGTGGCTTTCTTT. The genes are TRBV18 and TRBJ1-1, with D tentatively TRBD1 (5 bases). Trimming shortened V by 3 bases and J by 11 bases, and 10 bases separated the two germline ends. CDR1 is KGHSH and CDR2 is LQKENI in the germline V gene. CDR3 size: 11 residues. The full variable domain, rest sourced from reference TRBV18 and TRBJ1-1, is NAGVMQNPRHLVRRRGQEARLRCSPMKGHSHVYWYRQLPEEGLKFMVYLQKENIIDESGMPKERFSAEFPKEGPSILRIQQVVRGDSAAYFCASSPGTVAFFGQGTRLTVV.